Presented here are 17 T cell receptor beta chains from one specimen sequenced in a study of cytomegalovirus exposure and HLA in healthy donors. Some clones are missing from TCRdb's copy, which holds only in-frame ones; the method was immunoSEQ multiplex PCR. The sample has roughly 56,000 clones; just under 95% are singletons. The specimen was PBMCs. The receptor set was obtained from a man younger than 35 in good health and CMV-seronegative.

The genes are TRBV19 and TRBJ1-1; no definite D call. Trimming stripped 6 bases from V and 0 bases from J, with 8 bases between. CDR1 and CDR2 from the germline V gene are LNHDA and SQIVND (reference sequence). The CDR3 runs to 13 residues. CDR3 sequence (DNA): TGTGCCAGTAGACTCAATTTGAACACTGAAGCTTTCTTT. Translation: CASRLNLNTEAFF.

The chain couples TRBV9 to TRBJ2-3; the D gene is possibly TRBD2 (5 bases). The CDR3 consists of 13 residues. Germline CDR1 is SGDLS and CDR2 is YYNGEE. Trimming cost V 2 bases and J 7 bases, with 11 bases left between them. The CDR3 DNA sequence: TGTGCCAGCAGCGTCACCGAGCGGAATACGCAGTATTTT. Its protein product is CASSVTERNTQYF.

The chain has TRBV19 and TRBJ2-1, with no clear D. The V gene's germline CDR1 is LNHDA and CDR2 SQIVND (reference sequence). This CDR3 is built from 14 residues. V was shortened by 0 bases and J by 5 bases, with 8 bases between the two germline ends. The CDR3 protein is CASSIENTDNEQFF. In DNA form, the CDR3 reads TGTGCCAGTAGTATAGAGAACACAGACAATGAGCAGTTCTTC.

This chain connects TRBV30 to TRBJ2-3; D perhaps matches TRBD2 (5 bases). With 2 bases removed from V and 2 bases from J, the gap between germline ends came to 11 bases. The CDR3 covers 14 residues. Germline assignment: CDR1 GTSNPN and CDR2 SVGIG (reference sequence). CDR3 loop: CAWSLADSTDTQYF. The CDR3 DNA is TGTGCCTGGAGTTTGGCGGACTCCACAGATACGCAGTATTTT.

This chain connects TRBV19 to TRBJ1-5; weak D call: TRBD1 (6 bases). This CDR3 is built from 16 residues. CDR1 LNHDA and CDR2 SQIVND come from the germline V gene (reference sequence). Trimming cost V 3 bases and J 0 bases, with 12 bases left between them. CDR3 bases: TGTGCCAGTAGTATCGCCAGGGGATTTAGCAATCAGCCCCAGCATTTT. Its translation: CASSIARGFSNQPQHF.

This clone was observed once. The chain combines TRBV11-2 with TRBJ2-1, with D possibly matching TRBD2 (5 bases). V lost 2 bases and J 5 bases, leaving 16 bases between the germline ends. The CDR3 is made up of 16 amino acids. Germline assignment: CDR1 SGHAT and CDR2 FQNNGV. The CDR3 loop is CASSLLASHINNEQFF. The DNA of the CDR3 is TGTGCCAGCAGCTTATTAGCTAGCCACATTAACAATGAGCAGTTCTTC.

CDR3 nucleotide sequence: TGTGCCAGCTCACCGTTGGCCAGTAGCAATCAGCCCCAGCATTTT. Translated, it gives CASSPLASSNQPQHF. This chain uses TRBV18 with TRBJ1-5; D is ambiguous. V lost 3 bases and J lost 0, with 9 bases in between. The CDR3 is made up of 15 amino acids. Per germline, CDR1 KGHSH and CDR2 LQKENI.

The rearrangement uses TRBV28 and TRBJ1-4; D perhaps matches TRBD1 (6 bases). Trimming left V 6 bases short and J 8 bases short, with 16 bases between. The length of the CDR3 is 14 residues. Germline CDR1 is MDHEN and CDR2 is SYDVKM. The CDR3 protein is CASRSQGGGEKLFF. CDR3 in DNA: TGTGCCAGCAGATCACAGGGTGGAGGAGAAAAACTGTTTTTT.

This clone appeared a single time. The chain has TRBV6-5 and TRBJ2-7; D is perhaps TRBD2 (6 bases). V lost 6 bases and J 7 bases, leaving 19 bases between the germline ends. CDR3 length equals 14 residues. CDR1 MNHEY and CDR2 SVGAGI come from the germline V gene. The CDR3 DNA follows: TGTGCCAGCAGCTACGTGGGGAGGTCAGGGGAGCAGTACTTC. Translated: CASSYVGRSGEQYF.

The V gene is TRBV6-5, the J gene TRBJ2-2; D is ambiguous. There are 14 residues in the CDR3. V dropped 5 bases and J dropped 5 bases, with 12 bases sitting between them. Germline CDR1 is MNHEY and CDR2 is SVGAGI. CDR3 sequence (DNA): TGTGCCAGCAGTCTAGGTTTGAGGACCGGGGAGCTGTTTTTT. It is translated as CASSLGLRTGELFF.

This clone was seen more than once but under ten times. This sequence joins TRBV19 and TRBJ2-7; no firm D call. V was trimmed by 6 bases and J by 2 bases, leaving 11 bases between them. Germline V gene data show CDR1 as LNHDA and CDR2 as SQIVND (reference sequence). The CDR3 has 13 residues. The DNA for the CDR3 is TGTGCCAGTAGCCTTCAAACAGCCTACGAGCAGTACTTC. The encoded protein is CASSLQTAYEQYF.

The chain joins TRBV6-5 to TRBJ1-2; the match to TRBD1 covers 7 bases. V dropped 2 bases and J dropped 2; count of bases not matched to a gene: 8. Germline V CDR1 and CDR2: MNHEY, SVGAGI. The CDR3 runs to 16 residues. The CDR3, as DNA: TGTGCCAGCAGTTACCTCGGGGGCAGGGGGAACTATGGCTACACCTTC. Encoded protein: CASSYLGGRGNYGYTF.

The chain is built from TRBV27 and TRBJ1-1; TRBD1 might be the D (5 bases). The germline CDR1 and CDR2 sequences are MNHEY and SMNVEV (reference sequence). The CDR3 covers 10 residues. V lost 8 bases, J lost 4 bases, and 5 bases lay in between. The CDR3 here is CASGATEAFF. The DNA for the CDR3 is TGTGCCAGCGGGGCCACTGAAGCTTTCTTT.

This chain uses TRBV6-6 with TRBJ2-2, with D possibly being TRBD1 (6 bases). CDR1 is MNHNY, CDR2 SVGAGI, per germline (reference sequence). The CDR3 sequence is 12 residues long. With 6 bases removed from V and 6 bases from J, the gap between germline ends came to 8 bases. The CDR3 here is CASSGQSGELFF. CDR3 bases: TGTGCCAGCAGCGGACAGTCCGGGGAGCTGTTTTTT.

The rearrangement joins TRBV6-5 to TRBJ2-5, with TRBD1 identical over 7 bases. This CDR3 contains 16 residues. With 2 bases clipped from V and 6 bases from J, the junction kept 12 bases outside the gene matches. CDR1 is MNHEY, CDR2 SVGAGI, per germline. CDR3 loop: CASSYTTGEREKTQYF. CDR3 coding DNA: TGTGCCAGCAGTTACACAACAGGGGAGCGTGAAAAGACCCAGTACTTC.

V is TRBV6-4 and J is TRBJ2-1; the D gene is possibly TRBD2 (6 bases). V dropped 4 bases and J dropped 3 bases, with 10 bases sitting between them. Germline V gives CDR1 MRHNA, CDR2 SNTAGT. This CDR3 is 14 amino acids long. The CDR3, as DNA: TGTGCCAGCAGTGTTAGCGGTAGCTACAATGAGCAGTTCTTC. This translates into CASSVSGSYNEQFF.

J is TRBJ1-1 and V is TRBV28; maybe TRBD1 (5 bases). V dropped 5 bases and J dropped 3 bases, with 13 bases sitting between them. CDR1 is MDHEN and CDR2 is SYDVKM in the germline V gene. This CDR3 contains 14 residues. CDR3 sequence (DNA): TGTGCCAGCAGTGCGACAGCCACGGACACTGAAGCTTTCTTT. Translated, it gives CASSATATDTEAFF.